A single sample gave rise to the 5 T cell receptor beta chains below, sequenced in a study of blood T cell repertoires in COVID-19. The data were produced by immunoSEQ multiplex PCR, yet TCRdb's version contains in-frame clones alone and is incomplete. The table records under 300,000 clones, 85% of them present only once. The sequenced sample was peripheral blood. These receptors were obtained from a woman aged 55-69 years with active or convalescent COVID-19.

The V gene is TRBV25-1, the J gene TRBJ1-2, with D perhaps matching TRBD1 (6 bases). CDR3 length: 12 residues. Germline V CDR1 and CDR2: MGHDK, SYGVNS. V was trimmed by 2 bases and J by 8 bases, leaving 9 bases between them. The DNA for the CDR3 is TGTGCCAGCAGTGAAAGTGGGGGCGGCTACACCTTC. Its translation: CASSESGGGYTF.

The chain has TRBV11-3 and TRBJ2-1; 13 positions match TRBD2. The V segment lost 5 bases and the J segment 3 bases; nucleotides outside the gene matches: 4. There are 16 residues in the CDR3. The germline gives CDR1 SGHNT, CDR2 YENEEA. The CDR3 DNA reads as TGTGCCAGCAGCAAAGGACTAGCGGGAGTCTACAATGAGCAGTTCTTC. As protein: CASSKGLAGVYNEQFF.

This clone showed up just once. The chain links TRBV19 to TRBJ1-5; 8 bases are a match to TRBD1. The CDR3 runs to 14 residues. Germline-derived CDR1 and CDR2 are LNHDA and SQIVND (reference sequence). V dropped 6 bases and J dropped 7; count of bases not matched to a gene: 8. CDR3 coding DNA: TGTGCCAGTAGCCCTACAGGGGGTACCCAGCCCCAGCATTTT. Protein: CASSPTGGTQPQHF.

This clone was detected once. V is TRBV5-1 and J is TRBJ2-7; possible D gene TRBD1, 5 bases. Germline-derived CDR1 and CDR2 are SGHRS and YFSETQ. Trimming pared 6 bases from V and 3 bases from J, leaving 16 bases between. The CDR3 has 14 residues. DNA of the CDR3: TGCGCCAGCACTTTATCACAGGACCACTACGAGCAGTACTTC. Translated: CASTLSQDHYEQYF.

In its sample, this clone was seen many times. This chain joins TRBV7-8 and TRBJ2-7, with TRBD1 matching over 7 bases. The CDR3 loop spans 15 amino acids. V was pared by 5 bases and J by 4 bases, with 11 bases of the junction left unmatched. Per germline, CDR1 SGHVS and CDR2 FQNEAQ. CDR3 protein: CASSPGTALLYEQYF. DNA of the CDR3: TGTGCCAGCAGCCCGGGGACAGCCTTACTTTACGAGCAGTACTTC. The full variable domain, completed using reference TRBV7-8 and TRBJ2-7, is GAGVSQSPRYKVAKRGQDVALRCDPISGHVSLFWYQQALGQGPEFLTYFQNEAQLDKSGLPSDRFFAERPEGSVSTLKIQRTQQEDSAVYLCASSPGTALLYEQYFGPGTRLTVT.